The clone carrying this T cell receptor beta chain has only one observation. The CDR3 has 16 residues. This sample is part of a study of blood T cell repertoires in COVID-19. Repertoires were generated with immunoSEQ multiplex PCR, while TCRdb's copy carries only in-frame clones and drops some. Of about 100,000 clones listed, 90% to 95% are singletons. This clonotype was sampled from a human donor with active COVID-19. The donor label of this sample is uncertain. The sequenced sample was peripheral blood. The chain is built from TRBV21-1 and TRBJ2-1; the table's D call, TRBD2, has no DNA check behind it. TRBV21-1 is listed as a pseudogene. The CDR3 region has the DNA TGTGCCAGCAGCAAAGACCGGGATAGGTTTTACAATGAGCAGTTCTTC. Translation gives CASSKDRDRFYNEQFF.